This T cell receptor (beta chain) was retrieved from a study of type 1 regulatory T cells. Study as a whole: This in vitro CD4 product, T-allo10, is enriched for Tr1 cells and alloantigen-specific.

A remark on this clonotype: As yet, its antigen is unknown.

The graft donor-derived T-allo10 cells reportedly recognize host alloantigens, are anergic, and suppress alloantigen-specifically. V lost 4 bases to trimming and J lost 0 bases, with 9 bases between them. The CDR3 is made up of 15 amino acids. Looked up from germline, CDR1 is SGHTA and CDR2 is FQGNSA. From the reads, TCRdb called clonotypes with MiXCR, one entry per CDR3 protein. This table holds roughly 67,000 distinct CDR3 sequences, 63% found once. Sequencing was performed on cultured T cells, either the whole culture or a sorted T cell fraction (not recorded which). Specified subset: Tr1-enriched cell product generated in vitro against host alloantigens. The receptor's source is a human donor in good health. This chain uses TRBV7-2 with TRBJ2-2, with unresolved D. The CDR3 region is CASSWSSTNTGELFF. The CDR3 DNA reads TGTGCCAGCAGCTGGAGTAGCACGAACACCGGGGAGCTGTTTTTT. The full variable domain, with the rest looked up from reference TRBV7-2 and TRBJ2-2, is GAGVSQSPSNKVTEKGKDVELRCDPISGHTALYWYRQSLGQGLEFLIYFQGNSAPDKSGLPSDRFSAERTGGSVSTLTIQRTQQEDSAVYLCASSWSSTNTGELFFGEGSRLTVL.